This TCR beta chain emerged from a study of CD8+CD57+ T cells in acquired aplastic anemia. Findings and limits, study-wide: Overlap between patients and controls comprised 25 to 35 CD8+ CDR3 sequences.

In the case of this clonotype: Its target is unknown.

This CDR3 is built from 17 residues. Trimming removed 3 bases from V and 1 base from J; junction bases left unmatched: 9. The germline gives CDR1 DFQATT, CDR2 SNEGSKA (reference sequence). In patients chosen for sequencing, flow cytometry had shown CD8+CD57+ cell expansion. The template used for profiling TCR beta VDJ and CDR3 was genomic DNA. TCRdb passed the reads through MiXCR, listing each CDR3 protein once. The sample lists approximately 220,000 distinct CDR3 sequences, around half occurring once. The V call is TRBV20-1, the J call TRBJ2-3; 11 positions match TRBD2. The TCR sequence derives from a human donor with aplastic anemia. Material for sequencing was sorted CD4+, CD8+, or CD8+CD57+ T cells (not recorded which) from PBMCs. The CDR3 DNA sequence: TGCAGTGCTAGGACTCCTAGCGGGAGGAGGGGCACAGATACGCAGTATTTT. Residues: CSARTPSGRRGTDTQYF.